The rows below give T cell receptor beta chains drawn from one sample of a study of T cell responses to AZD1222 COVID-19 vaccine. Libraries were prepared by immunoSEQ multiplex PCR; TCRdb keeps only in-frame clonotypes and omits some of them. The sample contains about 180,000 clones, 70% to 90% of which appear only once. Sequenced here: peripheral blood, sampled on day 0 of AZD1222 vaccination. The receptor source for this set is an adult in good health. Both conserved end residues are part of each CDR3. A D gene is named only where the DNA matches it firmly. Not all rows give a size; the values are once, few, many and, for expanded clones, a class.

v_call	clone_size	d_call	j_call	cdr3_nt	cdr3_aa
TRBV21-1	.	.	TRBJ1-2	TGTGCCAGCAGCATCAGGGGGCCGCGGGAAATTTATGGCTACACCTTC	CASSIRGPREIYGYTF
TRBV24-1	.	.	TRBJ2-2	TGTGCCACCTCCGGGGAACTGAACACCGGGGAGCTGTTTTTT	CATSGELNTGELFF
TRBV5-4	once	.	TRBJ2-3	TGTGCCAGCAGCCCAACTACCGCAAGGAGCACAGATACGCAGTATTTT	CASSPTTARSTDTQYF
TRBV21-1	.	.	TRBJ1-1	TGTGCCAGCAGGGGGGCGAACACTGAAGCTTTCTTT	CASRGANTEAFF
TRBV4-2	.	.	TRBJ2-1	TGTGCCAGCAGTCCCATCAGCTCCTACAATGAGCAGTTCTTC	CASSPISSYNEQFF
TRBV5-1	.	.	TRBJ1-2	TGCGCCAGCAGCTTGGGGGGCGACTATGGCTACACCTTC	CASSLGGDYGYTF
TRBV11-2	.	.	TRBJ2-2	TGTGCCAGCAGCTCGAGAGGTTACACCGGGGAGCTGTTTTTT	CASSSRGYTGELFF
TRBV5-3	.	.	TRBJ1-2	TGTGCCAGAAGCTTGGCCAGAGGGCATGGCTACACCTTC	CARSLARGHGYTF
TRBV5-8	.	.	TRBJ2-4	TGTGCCAGCAGTATCCTTATTGGGGCCAAAAACATTCAGTACTTC	CASSILIGAKNIQYF
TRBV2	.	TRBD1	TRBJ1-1	TGTGCCAGCAGGCAGGGACAGCCCGGGACTGAAGCTTTCTTT	CASRQGQPGTEAFF
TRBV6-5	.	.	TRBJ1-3	TGTGCCAGCACGAAGGGGGGCTCTGGAAACACCATATATTTT	CASTKGGSGNTIYF
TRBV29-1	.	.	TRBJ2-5	TGCAGCGTTGGTAGTGGGGAGACCCAGTACTTC	CSVGSGETQYF
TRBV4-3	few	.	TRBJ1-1	TGCGCCAGCAGCCAAGATCTGGGAGGTTACGAGAACACTGAAGCTTTCTTT	CASSQDLGGYENTEAFF
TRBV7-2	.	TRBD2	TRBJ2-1	TGTGCCAGCAGCTTAGACCGTTCTCGGGAGGGGCAGTTCTTC	CASSLDRSREGQFF
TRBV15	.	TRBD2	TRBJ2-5	TGTGCCACCAGCCCCGGGACTAGCGGGGAAGAGACCCAGTACTTC	CATSPGTSGEETQYF
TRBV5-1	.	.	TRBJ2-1	TGCGCCAGCAGCTTGGCCGCGGTTTTTGATGAGCAGTTCTTC	CASSLAAVFDEQFF
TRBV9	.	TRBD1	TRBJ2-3	TGTGCCAGCAGCCCAACAGGGGCCTTTAGCACAGATACGCAGTATTTT	CASSPTGAFSTDTQYF
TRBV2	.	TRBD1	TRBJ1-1	TGTGCCAGCAGTGTCCCCCCGGGACAGGGGAAAGCTTTCTTT	CASSVPPGQGKAFF
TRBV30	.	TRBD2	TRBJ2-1	TGTGCCTGGGGGAGGGTTACAGATGAGCAGTTCTTC	CAWGRVTDEQFF
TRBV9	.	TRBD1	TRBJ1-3	TGTGCCAGCAGCCCCCTGAACCGACAGGGAAGTGGAACTGGAAACACCATATATTTT	CASSPLNRQGSGTGNTIYF
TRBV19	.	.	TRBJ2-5	TGTGCCAGTAGTATAAGCCGCGGACCTGGAGAGACCCAGTACTTC	CASSISRGPGETQYF
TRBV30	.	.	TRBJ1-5	TGTGCCTGGAATTCGGGAGTTTATAGCAATCAGCCCCAGCATTTT	CAWNSGVYSNQPQHF
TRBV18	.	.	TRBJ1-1	TGTGCCAGCTCACCGTCAGGGGTAAACGCTGAAGCTTTCTTT	CASSPSGVNAEAFF
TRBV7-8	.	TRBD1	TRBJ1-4	TGTGCCAGCAGCACCCTGACAGGGCTCAATGAAAAACTGTTTTTT	CASSTLTGLNEKLFF
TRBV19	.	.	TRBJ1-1	TGTGCCAGTAATCATGGACGAAGGGCTGAAGCTTTCTTT	CASNHGRRAEAFF
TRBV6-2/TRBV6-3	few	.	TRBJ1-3	TGTGCCAGCAGTTACGGGCAGGGGCTTAACACCATATATTTT	CASSYGQGLNTIYF
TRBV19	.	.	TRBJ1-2	TGTGCCATCTCGGACAGTAACTATGGCTACACCTTC	CAISDSNYGYTF
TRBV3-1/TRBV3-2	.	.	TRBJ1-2	TGTGCCAGCAGCCAAACAGGGTTCGACTATGGCTACACCTTC	CASSQTGFDYGYTF
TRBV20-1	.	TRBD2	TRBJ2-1	TGCAGTGCTAGTCCCCCTAGCGGGAGCTACAATGAGCAGTTCTTC	CSASPPSGSYNEQFF
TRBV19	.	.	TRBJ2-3	TGTGCCAGTAGGGTGGCTACCACAGATACGCAGTATTTT	CASRVATTDTQYF
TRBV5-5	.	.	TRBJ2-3	TGTGCCAGCAGCTTGAGGTACCTAACTAGCACAGATACGCAGTATTTT	CASSLRYLTSTDTQYF
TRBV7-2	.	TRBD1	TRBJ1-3	TGTGCCAGCAGCAACGGGGGACAGGGGGTAAACACCATATATTTT	CASSNGGQGVNTIYF
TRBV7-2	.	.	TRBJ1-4	TGTGCCAGCAGCCCCCGGAGGACAAATGAAAAACTGTTTTTT	CASSPRRTNEKLFF
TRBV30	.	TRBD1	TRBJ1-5	TGTGCCTGGAGATCGACAGGGAATATCAATCAGCCCCAGCATTTT	CAWRSTGNINQPQHF
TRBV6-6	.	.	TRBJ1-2	TGTGCCAGCAGTTACCCAGGCTCATGGGGCGGAGGTGGCTACACCTTC	CASSYPGSWGGGGYTF
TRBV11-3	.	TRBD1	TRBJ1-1	TGTGCCAGCAGCTCGGGACAGTCGAACACTGAAGCTTTCTTT	CASSSGQSNTEAFF
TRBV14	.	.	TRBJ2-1	TGTGCCAGCAGCCAACAGGGGGGGGGCAATGAGCAGTTCTTC	CASSQQGGGNEQFF
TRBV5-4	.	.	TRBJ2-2	TGTGCCAGCAGACACGGGACTGGTGACACCGGGGAGCTGTTTTTT	CASRHGTGDTGELFF
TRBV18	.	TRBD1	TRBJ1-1	TGTGCCAGCTCAGCCCAGGGGGGGGTGAACACTGAAGCTTTCTTT	CASSAQGGVNTEAFF
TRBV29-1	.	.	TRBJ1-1	TGCAGCGCTCAAAAGAGTCCAGAAGGGTCTGAAGCTTTCTTT	CSAQKSPEGSEAFF
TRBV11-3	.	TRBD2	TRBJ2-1	TGTGCCAGCAGTTTCCGTCCTAGCGGGACACTCAATGAGCAGTTCTTC	CASSFRPSGTLNEQFF
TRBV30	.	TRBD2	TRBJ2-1	TGTGCCTGGAGTACCGGACTAGCAGTCAATGAGCAGTTCTTC	CAWSTGLAVNEQFF
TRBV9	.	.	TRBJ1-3	TGTGCCAGCAGCGTAGCGGGGGGTGCCAGAGGAAACACCATATATTTT	CASSVAGGARGNTIYF
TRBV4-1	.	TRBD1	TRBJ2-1	TGCGCCAGCAGCCAAGCGGGACAGGGGAGGGGTGAGCAGTTCTTC	CASSQAGQGRGEQFF
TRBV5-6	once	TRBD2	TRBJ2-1	TGTGCCAGCCGGGGGGCGGGAGGGCCGTACAATGAGCAGTTCTTC	CASRGAGGPYNEQFF